The 22 T cell receptor beta chains in this list originate from one sample, sequenced in a study of shared clonotypes between healthy human individuals. Assay: immunoSEQ multiplex PCR; the TCRdb copy retains only in-frame clones and omits some. The sample yields about 2.3 million clones, approximately 95% seen once. Sequencing was performed on naive CD4+ T cells from PBMCs. Stated subset: CD45RA+ positively selected. The receptors shown here come from a young man in good health. Some clones in this sample may be carry-over from other donors' samples.

The rearrangement links TRBV15 to TRBJ2-1; TRBD2 matches at 10 bases. The CDR3 is made up of 15 amino acids. J gave up 8 bases and V 0 bases, and 4 bases lay outside the gene matches. Germline loops: CDR1 LNHNV, CDR2 YYDKDF (reference sequence). CDR3 sequence reads: CATSREAGGRYEQFF. The CDR3 coding sequence is TGTGCCACCAGCAGAGAAGCGGGAGGGCGGTATGAGCAGTTCTTC.

The chain carries TRBV28 and TRBJ1-5; D is undetermined. This CDR3 has 17 amino acids. CDR1 and CDR2 from the germline V gene are MDHEN and SYDVKM. Trimming pared 5 bases from V and 0 bases from J, leaving 17 bases between. This CDR3 is CASSEEARINSNQPQHF. CDR3 in DNA: TGTGCCAGCAGTGAAGAGGCAAGGATTAATAGCAATCAGCCCCAGCATTTT.

This clone was seen a single time. The chain joins TRBV4-1 to TRBJ1-5, with 7 positions matching TRBD1. V dropped 1 base and J dropped 4; count of bases not matched to a gene: 7. The CDR3 is 16 residues long. CDR1 and CDR2 from the germline V gene are MGHRA and YSYEKL. CDR3 nucleotides: TGCGCCAGCAGCCAAGTTTCAGGGGGATTAAATCAGCCCCAGCATTTT. Translating it yields CASSQVSGGLNQPQHF.

V gene TRBV19 combines with J gene TRBJ2-4; no definite D call. Trimming pared 4 bases from V and 5 bases from J, leaving 15 bases between. The CDR3 is 15 residues long. Germline CDR1 is LNHDA and CDR2 is SQIVND (reference sequence). In DNA form, the CDR3 reads TGTGCCAGTAGTACTGGGTGGGCGGCCGAAAACATTCAGTACTTC. Its translation is CASSTGWAAENIQYF.

The gene calls are TRBV11-2 and TRBJ1-4; D is unresolved. Germline assignment: CDR1 SGHAT and CDR2 FQNNGV. Trimming took 5 bases from V and 11 from J, leaving 9 bases between them. The CDR3 has 11 residues. The CDR3 sequence: CASSPDRKLFF. DNA of the CDR3: TGTGCCAGCAGCCCTGACCGGAAACTGTTTTTT.

The gene calls are TRBV28 and TRBJ2-7, with 10 nucleotides matching TRBD2. The length of the CDR3 is 16 residues. Germline CDR1 is MDHEN and CDR2 is SYDVKM. The V gene end was trimmed by 6 bases and the J gene end by 0 bases; junction bases not matched to a gene: 8. The CDR3, as DNA: TGTGCCAGCAGCCTCCTCGGACTAGCGGCCTCCTACGAGCAGTACTTC. It encodes CASSLLGLAASYEQYF.

To note about this clone: This same CDR3 is encoded by further DNA sequences in the sample. The chain couples TRBV5-1 to TRBJ2-7; a weak D match, TRBD1 (5 bases). There are 13 residues in the CDR3. The germline gives CDR1 SGHRS, CDR2 YFSETQ. Trimming shortened V by 1 base and J by 1 base, and 6 bases separated the two germline ends. The CDR3 DNA follows: TGCGCCAGCAGCTTGAGGGGATCCTACGAGCAGTACTTC. Protein product: CASSLRGSYEQYF.

The chain combines TRBV23-1 with TRBJ2-3, with a tentative D call TRBD1 (6 bases). TRBV23-1 is annotated as an ORF whose role is uncertain. The CDR3 length is 18 residues. V shed 0 bases and J shed 0 bases, with 16 bases lying between them. The CDR3 DNA follows: TGCGCCAGCAGTCAATCGGGAGATTCAGGGGTTAGCACAGATACGCAGTATTTT. Amino acids: CASSQSGDSGVSTDTQYF.

With regard to this clone: Other nucleotide sequences from this sample produce the same CDR3. This sequence joins TRBV5-1 and TRBJ1-5, with D uncertain. CDR1 SGHRS and CDR2 YFSETQ come from the germline V gene. The V gene lost 0 bases and the J gene lost 0 bases, with 7 bases spanning the gap. The CDR3 extends over 15 amino acids. CDR3 in DNA: TGCGCCAGCAGCTTGGAGGGATCTAGCAATCAGCCCCAGCATTTT. This gives the protein CASSLEGSSNQPQHF.

The chain has TRBV27 and TRBJ2-3; D is perhaps TRBD1 (6 bases). V dropped 6 bases and J dropped 8 bases, with 18 bases sitting between them. The V gene's germline CDR1 is MNHEY and CDR2 SMNVEV (reference sequence). The CDR3 extends over 14 amino acids. The CDR3 loop is CASRPTALQGTQYF. In nucleotides, the CDR3 is TGTGCCAGCAGGCCGACAGCCCTACAGGGTACGCAGTATTTT.

This chain uses TRBV7-8 with TRBJ1-1, with TRBD1 matching 9 bases. The CDR3 has 17 amino acids. J lost 4 bases, V lost 6 bases, and 15 bases had no gene match. Germline CDR1 reads SGHVS; CDR2 reads FQNEAQ. DNA for the CDR3: TGTGCCAGCAGTCCGAACCGGGACAGGGCGTTAGGCACTGAAGCTTTCTTT. This encodes CASSPNRDRALGTEAFF. Supplemented by reference TRBV7-8 and TRBJ1-1, the full variable domain reads GAGVSQSPRYKVAKRGQDVALRCDPISGHVSLFWYQQALGQGPEFLTYFQNEAQLDKSGLPSDRFFAERPEGSVSTLKIQRTQQEDSAVYLCASSPNRDRALGTEAFFGQGTRLTVV.

The chain couples TRBV10-1 to TRBJ2-2; D is uncertain. CDR1 and CDR2 (germline): WNHNN, SYGVQD (reference sequence). V was cut by 3 bases and J by 0 bases, with 5 bases left in between. The length of the CDR3 is 14 residues. This chain's CDR3 is CASSEWPNTGELFF. The CDR3 nucleotides are TGCGCCAGCAGTGAATGGCCGAACACCGGGGAGCTGTTTTTT.

The chain employs TRBV18 and TRBJ2-3; 7 nucleotides align to TRBD2. V shed 4 bases, J shed 2 bases, and the junction held 3 bases outside the gene matches. This CDR3 has 14 residues. The V gene's germline CDR1 is KGHSH and CDR2 LQKENI. The CDR3 spells CASSHSGYTDTQYF. The DNA for the CDR3 is TGTGCCAGCTCACATAGCGGGTACACAGATACGCAGTATTTT.

This clone appeared a single time. The sample holds other DNA sequences that translate to the same CDR3. The J gene is TRBJ2-3, the V gene TRBV6-1; D unclear. This CDR3 is built from 15 residues. The germline V and J ends were trimmed by 2 bases and 0 bases, with 9 bases remaining between them. Germline CDR1 is MNHNS and CDR2 is SASEGT. As DNA, the CDR3 is TGTGCCAGCAGTGAACGATGGGGAAGCACAGATACGCAGTATTTT. Amino acid sequence: CASSERWGSTDTQYF.

The V and J genes are TRBV5-6 and TRBJ2-5; the D gene is possibly TRBD2 (6 bases). Germline V gene lookup returns CDR1 SGHDT and CDR2 YYEEEE. This CDR3 is 17 amino acids long. V dropped 0 bases and J dropped 7 bases, with 22 bases sitting between them. CDR3 in DNA: TGTGCCAGCAGCTTGGACCGGGACTCTGGCCGACGGGGGACCCAGTACTTC. It specifies CASSLDRDSGRRGTQYF.

This chain's CDR3 is CASSPRLDNNEQFF. The CDR3 region has the DNA TGCGCCAGCAGCCCTAGACTGGATAACAATGAGCAGTTCTTC. This rearrangement joins TRBV5-1 to TRBJ2-1; no definite D call. Germline-derived CDR1 and CDR2 are SGHRS and YFSETQ. The length of the CDR3 is 14 residues. V lost 4 bases, J lost 5 bases, and 13 bases lay in between.

The chain employs TRBV5-1 and TRBJ2-2; 11 positions agree with TRBD1. Germline V gives CDR1 SGHRS, CDR2 YFSETQ. This CDR3 has 17 residues. J gave up 1 base and V 4 bases, and 6 bases lay outside the gene matches. CDR3 nucleotide sequence: TGCGCCAGCAGCCCGGACAGGGGGCTTGTGAACACCGGGGAGCTGTTTTTT. Its protein is CASSPDRGLVNTGELFF.

The V gene is TRBV6-6, the J gene TRBJ1-5; 9 positions match TRBD1. The CDR3 covers 15 residues. Germline trimming cut 3 bases from V and 4 bases from J; bases unmatched to any gene: 4. Per germline, CDR1 MNHNY and CDR2 SVGAGI (reference sequence). The CDR3 sequence is CASSYLTGGNQPQHF. CDR3 DNA sequence: TGTGCCAGCAGTTATCTGACAGGGGGAAATCAGCCCCAGCATTTT.

This clone was counted once. The V gene is TRBV4-2, the J gene TRBJ1-2; D remains ambiguous. The germline gives CDR1 LGHNA, CDR2 YNFKEQ. CDR3 length: 13 amino acids. The V and J ends lost 1 base and 7 bases respectively, with 10 bases between them. This chain's CDR3 is CASSQGGSFGYTF. For the CDR3, the DNA is TGTGCCAGCAGCCAAGGTGGAAGCTTTGGCTACACCTTC.

The CDR3 region is CASSQHVVGKRGTEAFF. Here the CDR3 DNA reads TGCGCCAGCAGCCAACACGTTGTGGGCAAGAGAGGCACTGAAGCTTTCTTT. This chain connects TRBV4-3 to TRBJ1-1; D unclear. With 2 bases removed from V and 4 bases from J, the gap between germline ends came to 20 bases. This CDR3 is built from 17 residues. CDR1 LGHNA and CDR2 YSLEER come from the germline V gene.

The chain combines TRBV6-5 with TRBJ2-5; 15 bases map to TRBD2. Per the germline V gene, CDR1 is MNHEY and CDR2 is SVGAGI. The ends lost 6 bases at V and 7 bases at J; junction bases unmatched: 6. This CDR3 comprises 15 residues. The CDR3 sequence is CASSAGLAGGGTQYF. CDR3 nucleotides: TGTGCCAGCAGCGCCGGACTAGCGGGAGGGGGGACCCAGTACTTC.

V is TRBV6-5 and J is TRBJ2-3; D unresolved. V lost 6 bases to trimming and J lost 2 bases, with 9 bases between them. This CDR3 contains 13 residues. Germline CDR1 is MNHEY and CDR2 is SVGAGI. The CDR3 loop reads CASRGTNTDTQYF. In nucleotides, the CDR3 is TGTGCCAGCAGAGGCACTAACACAGATACGCAGTATTTT.